This T cell receptor (beta chain) is from a study of T cell responses to AZD1222 COVID-19 vaccine (dated by TCRdb to the early 2020s). Context from the whole study: AZD1222 recipients with second doses at about 4 weeks or about 12 weeks were pooled, because spike-specific TCR depth and breadth did not differ between schedules. TCR sequencing was performed for 230 to 250 trial participants, of whom approximately 200 were given two doses of AZD1222 and around 25 were given two doses of MenACWY control vaccine. Trial participants were enrolled by age into subgroups of 18-55, 56-69 and 70-plus years, and roughly 150, 30 and 60 TCR-sequenced participants, respectively, were included in these subgroups. Broad study findings and their caveats: In the small 56-69-year group, the increase in depth fell short of significance, most likely because of low power. Reportedly, almost half of the unique spike-specific TCRs recognized epitopes lying outside the regions that are mutated in the B.1.351 and B.1.1.7 variants. Conclusions about previously exposed vaccinees are limited, since just five or six AZD1222 recipients were seropositive for SARS-CoV-2 at baseline. The vaccine-associated CD4 TCRs covered the entire spike protein, and the dominant responses fell in regions 160-218 and 743-854. After two AZD1222 doses, both the breadth and the depth of spike-specific TCRs were significantly higher than at day 0 and than in MenACWY recipients. No day 14 peak-response samples were available, so repertoires were characterized only after the peak T cell response. Participants were mostly white British, with more females than males. The authors suggested clonal diversity may have been underestimated.

CDR1 and CDR2 are read off the germline V gene as MNHEY and SVGAGI. From cysteine to phenylalanine, the CDR3 is 12 amino acids long. Only CDR3 DNA is held: 36 bases, read in frame from base 1. For this chain, trimming is 8 bases at the V end and 9 bases at the J end, and the number of junction bases without a gene match is 7. This specimen's time point label, per the study, means: baseline before first vaccination. The vaccinee samples were drawn from two UK trials, COV001 and COV002, one of which was a single-blind randomized controlled phase 2/3 trial testing AZD1222 (ChAdOx1 nCoV-19) in healthy adults. For TCRbeta chain sequencing, PBMC samples were collected from trial participants at day 0 and at day 28 after the second dose. The CDR3 regions of human TCRbeta chains were analyzed by immunosequencing. In the paper's pipeline: TCRs in the repertoires were matched against a reference library of SARS-CoV-2-specific TCRs that had been generated with the MIRA antigen-specificity platform. Breadth meant the fraction of unique TCRs that were SARS-CoV-2-associated, whereas depth meant the fraction of total T cells that were SARS-CoV-2-associated. Using the MIRA data, every spike-specific TCR was mapped to the spike region that the TCR reacted to and assigned to either a CD4 or a CD8 class. Log10-transformed breadth and depth values were compared by one-way ANOVA with Sidak's multiple comparisons tests. TCRdb stores this immuneACCESS table with in-frame sequences only. Part of the clones is absent; in the studies checked, under half of the shortfall reflects unresolved V genes, and no reason is known for the rest. That table supplies the V and J calls and clone size; D and trimming were determined from the DNA. This sample gives around 120,000 clones in total; roughly nine tenths of them show up just once. The top ten clonotypes cover 2.4% of the sample.

This clone was seen a single time. Its antigen has not been determined. Base qualities are missing; no much larger clone stands one base away. Recombination joined TRBV6-5 with TRBJ1-5, with 7 bases matching TRBD1. The specimen was peripheral blood, collected on day 0 of AZD1222 vaccination. This receptor was taken from an adult in good health. The CDR3 protein: CASDYRGRPQHF. DNA sequence: TGTGCCAGCGATTACAGGGGAAGGCCCCAGCATTTT.